Listed below are T cell receptor beta chains from one sample, sequenced in a study of radiation and T cells in renal cell carcinoma. TCRdb's table, derived via immunoSEQ multiplex PCR, lists solely in-frame clones and lacks some. Among about 130,000 clones listed, roughly four fifths were seen once. The source material was blood, sampled from a patient whose treatment included radiotherapy and nephrectomy. These receptors all come from a man aged 45 to 65 with renal cell carcinoma. CDR3s include the opening cysteine and the closing phenylalanine or tryptophan. D genes are given only for firm matches. Size is stated for part of the rows, as once, few or many counts, or as a class when the clone is expanded.

v_gene: TRBV7-9; abundance: few; d_gene: NA; j_gene: TRBJ2-7; CDR3aa: CASSPVSKDEQYF; CDR3nt: TGTGCCAGCAGCCCGGTCTCCAAGGACGAGCAGTACTTC
v_gene: TRBV9; abundance: NA; d_gene: TRBD2; j_gene: TRBJ2-1; CDR3aa: CASSVGLAGDEQFF; CDR3nt: TGTGCCAGCAGCGTAGGGCTAGCGGGAGATGAGCAGTTCTTC
v_gene: TRBV2; abundance: NA; d_gene: NA; j_gene: TRBJ2-1; CDR3aa: CASSSSRPSYNEQFF; CDR3nt: TGTGCCAGCAGTTCTAGCCGCCCCTCCTACAATGAGCAGTTCTTC
v_gene: TRBV7-7; abundance: NA; d_gene: TRBD2; j_gene: TRBJ2-3; CDR3aa: CASSLGVAGADTQYF; CDR3nt: TGTGCTAGCAGCTTAGGGGTAGCGGGGGCAGATACGCAGTATTTT
v_gene: TRBV5-1; abundance: NA; d_gene: NA; j_gene: TRBJ1-4; CDR3aa: CASSPGGFYEKLFF; CDR3nt: TGCGCCAGCAGCCCGGGGGGCTTTTATGAAAAACTGTTTTTT
v_gene: TRBV6-1; abundance: once; d_gene: NA; j_gene: TRBJ2-1; CDR3aa: CASSGYTSSYNEQFF; CDR3nt: TGTGCCAGCAGTGGATATACAAGCTCCTACAATGAGCAGTTCTTC
v_gene: TRBV7-9; abundance: NA; d_gene: NA; j_gene: TRBJ2-7; CDR3aa: CASSSRRGHYEQYF; CDR3nt: TGTGCCAGCAGCTCCCGCCGGGGCCATTACGAGCAGTACTTC
v_gene: TRBV11-3; abundance: NA; d_gene: TRBD1; j_gene: TRBJ1-1; CDR3aa: CASSWDRGAMMNTEAFF; CDR3nt: TGTGCCAGCAGCTGGGACAGGGGGGCTATGATGAACACTGAAGCTTTCTTT
v_gene: TRBV6-4; abundance: NA; d_gene: NA; j_gene: TRBJ2-1; CDR3aa: CASSVASVDNEQFF; CDR3nt: TGTGCCAGCAGTGTGGCTAGCGTAGACAATGAGCAGTTCTTC
v_gene: TRBV2; abundance: NA; d_gene: TRBD2; j_gene: TRBJ2-1; CDR3aa: CATHGTSGDRNEQFF; CDR3nt: TGTGCCACACACGGGACTAGCGGGGATAGGAATGAGCAGTTCTTC
v_gene: TRBV5-5; abundance: NA; d_gene: NA; j_gene: TRBJ2-5; CDR3aa: CATQTNLQETQYF; CDR3nt: TGTGCCACGCAGACTAACCTCCAAGAGACCCAGTACTTC
v_gene: TRBV6-4; abundance: NA; d_gene: TRBD2; j_gene: TRBJ2-1; CDR3aa: CASSERAGGGYNEQFF; CDR3nt: TGTGCCAGCAGTGAGCGCGCGGGCGGGGGGTACAATGAGCAGTTCTTC
v_gene: TRBV18; abundance: NA; d_gene: NA; j_gene: TRBJ2-1; CDR3aa: CASSPTTLNEQFF; CDR3nt: TGTGCCAGCTCACCAACGACTCTCAATGAGCAGTTCTTC
v_gene: TRBV9; abundance: NA; d_gene: NA; j_gene: TRBJ2-1; CDR3aa: CASSVDGNSYNEQFF; CDR3nt: TGTGCCAGCAGCGTAGACGGGAACTCCTACAATGAGCAGTTCTTC
v_gene: TRBV7-8; abundance: many; d_gene: NA; j_gene: TRBJ2-5; CDR3aa: CASSLFRQETQYF; CDR3nt: TGTGCCAGCAGCTTATTTCGACAAGAGACCCAGTACTTC